The T cell receptor (beta chain) under discussion was sequenced for a study of blood T cell repertoires in COVID-19. Repertoires were generated with immunoSEQ multiplex PCR, while TCRdb's copy carries only in-frame clones and drops some. The table shows 350,000 to 450,000 clones, with 80% to 90% occurring only once. Germline V gives CDR1 SGHTA, CDR2 FQGNSA. Losses at the gene ends were 4 bases for V and 6 bases for J; bases not matched to a gene: 12. The CDR3 loop spans 16 amino acids. This sequence was found in a middle-aged man in a cohort exposed to, infected with or recovered from COVID-19 (not recorded which). The chain links TRBV7-2 to TRBJ2-1, with 7 bases identical to TRBD2. Sequenced input: PBMCs or T cells enriched from blood (not recorded which). CDR3 sequence: CASSSSLAGARNEQFF. The DNA of the CDR3 is TGTGCCAGCAGCTCCTCCTTGGCGGGAGCTCGCAATGAGCAGTTCTTC.